This T cell receptor (beta chain) was sequenced in a study of cytomegalovirus exposure and HLA in healthy donors. Study-level information: The same platform used for the 666 first-cohort repertoires was also used for the roughly 120 validation repertoires, as a later analysis reported. General study findings and limits: The investigators catalogued some 160 TCR beta chains as cytomegalovirus-associated. For cytomegalovirus status, the classifier reportedly gave diagnoses with high specificity and sensitivity.

V dropped 4 bases and J dropped 0; count of bases not matched to a gene: 11. Germline assignment: CDR1 SGHDT and CDR2 YYEEEE. CDR3 length: 18 residues. The protocol was immunoSEQ multiplex PCR, while the TCRdb copy is restricted to in-frame clones and leaves out a portion. The data contain around 200,000 clones, around 90% of them seen just once; the ten biggest clones take up over 2.5%. On this clone: Its target is not known.

The donors were part of the validation cohort, which consisted of under 150 subjects and was separate from the first cohort of 666 subjects. The V call is TRBV5-6, the J call TRBJ1-3; 9 nucleotides align to TRBD1. This clonotype originated in a woman under 30 in good health and CMV-seronegative. The specimen was PBMCs. As DNA, the CDR3 is TGTGCCAGCAGCATCGGACAGGGGTTAGAGTACTCTGGAAACACCATATATTTT. Protein: CASSIGQGLEYSGNTIYF.